One and the same sample provided the 21 T cell receptor beta chains below, sequenced in a study of blood T cell repertoires in COVID-19. The assay was immunoSEQ multiplex PCR, and TCRdb's table has in-frame clones only and misses some. Here the sample spans a few hundred thousand clones, just under 90% being singletons. Sequencing was carried out using PBMCs or T cells enriched from blood (not recorded which). The origin of the receptors is a woman aged 45-60 years who had recovered from COVID-19.

V is TRBV12-3 or TRBV12-4 and J is TRBJ1-5; a possible D gene is TRBD1 (5 bases). The CDR3 is 13 amino acids. V lost 3 bases and J lost 6, with 9 bases in between. CDR3 sequence (DNA): TGTGCCAGCAGTTTCAGGGCCCCTCAGCCCCAGCATTTT. As protein: CASSFRAPQPQHF.

V and J are TRBV6-1 and TRBJ1-3, with D hard to call. CDR3 size: 15 residues. V was shortened by 1 base and J by 2 bases, with 9 bases between the two germline ends. Germline V gives CDR1 MNHNS, CDR2 SASEGT. Written as DNA, the CDR3 is TGTGCCAGCAGTGAAGTCGACAAGACTGGAAACACCATATATTTT. It codes for CASSEVDKTGNTIYF.

Of note for this clone: Compared with germline, one end of the junction differs, possibly owing to a read error. This chain links TRBV19 with TRBJ1-2; D is undetermined. Germline lookup yields CDR1 LNHDA and CDR2 SQIVND (reference sequence). This CDR3 region has 11 residues. The CDR3 DNA sequence: TGTGCCAGTAGTATAGATCTAAGCTTCGCCTTC. It codes for CASSIDLSFAF.

The chain couples TRBV4-2 to TRBJ1-5, with a weak D call TRBD1 (5 bases). Germline V gives CDR1 LGHNA, CDR2 YNFKEQ. Trimming took off 1 base at V and 0 bases at J, with 10 bases between the two ends. The CDR3 loop spans 16 amino acids. In DNA form, the CDR3 reads TGTGCCAGCAGCCAAGCCGGGGGGTATAGCAATCAGCCCCAGCATTTT. Its translation: CASSQAGGYSNQPQHF.

V is TRBV5-1 and J is TRBJ2-5; the match to TRBD1 covers 7 bases. CDR1 is SGHRS and CDR2 is YFSETQ in the germline V gene. J was trimmed by 9 bases and V by 4 bases; bases with no gene match: 18. This CDR3 contains 16 residues. The chain's CDR3 is CASSRRTGADPDAQYF. The CDR3 region has the DNA TGCGCCAGCAGCCGACGGACAGGAGCCGACCCAGACGCCCAGTACTTC.

The V gene is TRBV7-9, the J gene TRBJ1-2; possibly TRBD1 for D (6 bases). The CDR3 extends over 15 amino acids. CDR1 is SEHNR, CDR2 FQNEAQ, per germline (reference sequence). Trimming pared 5 bases from V and 4 bases from J, leaving 17 bases between. The CDR3, as DNA: TGTGCCAGCAGCCTAGGGGGGCCAACTTCCTATGGCTACACCTTC. Protein sequence: CASSLGGPTSYGYTF.

V gene TRBV2 combines with J gene TRBJ2-2, with TRBD1 matching over 8 bases. The CDR3 is 14 amino acids. The V gene's germline CDR1 is SNHLY and CDR2 FYNNEI. Germline trimming cut 5 bases from V and 6 bases from J; bases unmatched to any gene: 5. CDR3 in amino acids: CASSTRTGPGELFF. The CDR3 region has the DNA TGTGCCAGCAGTACCCGGACAGGGCCCGGGGAGCTGTTTTTT. The complete variable domain, with remaining parts taken from reference TRBV2 and TRBJ2-2, reads EPEVTQTPSHQVTQMGQEVILRCVPISNHLYFYWYRQILGQKVEFLVSFYNNEISEKSEIFDDQFSVERPDGSNFTLKIRSTKLEDSAMYFCASSTRTGPGELFFGEGSRLTVL.

Comments on this clone: Other DNA sequences in the sample encode the same CDR3. This sequence joins TRBV5-1 and TRBJ2-1; D gene ambiguous. Trimming stripped 0 bases from V and 1 base from J, with 8 bases between. The germline V gene has CDR1 SGHRS and CDR2 YFSETQ. The CDR3 has 15 residues. As DNA, the CDR3 is TGCGCCAGCAGCTTGGTCCCCGGGTCCTACAATGAGCAGTTCTTC. Translation: CASSLVPGSYNEQFF.

This clone was observed a handful of times. The chain combines TRBV9 with TRBJ2-6; no clear D. Deletions cut 0 bases from V and 0 bases from J, with 13 bases between. The CDR3 covers 18 residues. CDR1 is SGDLS, CDR2 YYNGEE, per germline. CDR3 residues: CASSVAIGLSSGANVLTF. The CDR3 nucleotides are TGTGCCAGCAGCGTAGCGATTGGGCTCAGCTCTGGGGCCAACGTCCTGACTTTC.

This rearrangement joins TRBV29-1 to TRBJ1-2, with D perhaps matching TRBD1 (6 bases). Trimming shortened V by 3 bases and J by 7 bases, and 15 bases separated the two germline ends. Germline V gene sequence: CDR1 SQVTM, CDR2 ANQGSEA. CDR3 length: 13 residues. The CDR3 loop is CSVDDLMGAGYTF. The CDR3 coding sequence is TGCAGCGTTGACGATCTTATGGGGGCTGGCTACACCTTC.

The genes are TRBV7-2 and TRBJ1-6; D might be TRBD1 (5 bases). The germline V and J ends were trimmed by 7 bases and 0 bases, with 10 bases remaining between them. CDR1 and CDR2 (germline): SGHTA, FQGNSA. The CDR3 has 15 amino acids. The chain's CDR3 is CASTPGPSYNSPLHF. The CDR3 nucleotides read TGTGCCAGCACCCCAGGGCCCTCCTATAATTCACCCCTCCACTTT.

This CDR3 reads CASSPPGQYYGYTF. The CDR3 DNA sequence: TGTGCCAGCAGTCCACCGGGACAATACTATGGCTACACCTTC. This chain uses TRBV27 with TRBJ1-2; D might be TRBD1 (6 bases). Germline V gene data show CDR1 as MNHEY and CDR2 as SMNVEV (reference sequence). Trimming removed 5 bases from V and 3 bases from J, with 13 bases in between. This CDR3 region has 14 residues.

The chain is built from TRBV5-8 and TRBJ1-2, with D perhaps matching TRBD1 (6 bases). V shed 0 bases and J shed 4 bases, with 10 bases lying between them. Per the germline V gene, CDR1 is SGHTS and CDR2 is YDEGEE. This CDR3 has 14 residues. CDR3 sequence (DNA): TGTGCCAGCAGCTTGGACAGGGCACTCTATGGCTACACCTTC. This gives the protein CASSLDRALYGYTF.

This clone was detected only once. V and J are TRBV28 and TRBJ1-5; TRBD1 matches at 7 bases. V gave up 2 bases and J gave up 1 base; unmatched junction bases: 8. Germline V gene data show CDR1 as MDHEN and CDR2 as SYDVKM. The CDR3 covers 17 residues. DNA for the CDR3: TGTGCCAGCAGTTTACCCCGCGACAGGGTAAGCAATCAGCCCCAGCATTTT. The encoded protein is CASSLPRDRVSNQPQHF.

The genes are TRBV28 and TRBJ1-2; no clear D gene. V lost 4 bases and J 3 bases, leaving 12 bases between the germline ends. CDR3 length: 14 residues. Germline V CDR1 and CDR2: MDHEN, SYDVKM. CDR3 in amino acids: CASSSPGRDYGYTF. The DNA for the CDR3 is TGTGCCAGCAGTTCCCCGGGAAGGGACTATGGCTACACCTTC.

The chain is built from TRBV18 and TRBJ1-3, with 8 bases that match TRBD1. The CDR3 has 15 amino acids. Per the germline V gene, CDR1 is KGHSH and CDR2 is LQKENI. Unmatched junction bases numbered 3, after V lost 4 bases and J lost 1 base. The CDR3 is CASSLGTGSGNTIYF. CDR3 nucleotides: TGTGCCAGCTCACTAGGGACAGGATCTGGAAACACCATATATTTT.

This chain connects TRBV7-9 to TRBJ2-7; 7 nucleotides match TRBD2. Germline V lookup: CDR1 SEHNR, CDR2 FQNEAQ (reference sequence). With 3 bases clipped from V and 1 base from J, the junction kept 6 bases outside the gene matches. This CDR3 is built from 15 residues. CDR3 in amino acids: CASSFQSGVSYEQYF. CDR3 bases: TGTGCCAGCAGCTTTCAGAGCGGGGTATCCTACGAGCAGTACTTC.

There are a few counts of this clone. The J gene is TRBJ1-5, the V gene TRBV30; 8 bases map to TRBD1. Trimming cost V 3 bases and J 5 bases; bases outside gene matches: 6. CDR1 is GTSNPN and CDR2 is SVGIG in the germline V gene (reference sequence). The CDR3 spans 14 residues. The CDR3 bases are TGTGCCTGGAGAGGGACAGGACCCTATCAGCCCCAGCATTTT. Its protein product is CAWRGTGPYQPQHF.

The chain has TRBV5-1 and TRBJ2-5; D is perhaps TRBD1 (6 bases). CDR1 is SGHRS and CDR2 is YFSETQ in the germline V gene. The V end lost 4 bases, the J end lost 5 bases, and 21 bases lay between the germline ends. The CDR3 totals 16 residues. CDR3 residues: CASSPKTGGGRETQYF. CDR3 DNA sequence: TGCGCCAGCAGCCCGAAGACAGGTGGAGGAAGGGAGACCCAGTACTTC.

This clone was observed a few times. V gene TRBV5-5 combines with J gene TRBJ1-1; no definite D call. This CDR3 comprises 14 residues. V lost 5 bases and J lost 8, with 19 bases in between. Germline CDR1 is SGHKS and CDR2 is YYEKEE (reference sequence). The CDR3 sequence: CASSHQSREREAFF. CDR3 bases: TGTGCCAGCAGTCATCAAAGCCGGGAGAGAGAAGCTTTCTTT.

The chain joins TRBV28 to TRBJ1-5; a possible D gene is TRBD1 (6 bases). The CDR3 sequence is 16 residues long. Trimming shortened V by 6 bases and J by 6 bases, and 21 bases separated the two germline ends. CDR1 is MDHEN, CDR2 SYDVKM, per germline. CDR3 DNA: TGTGCCAGCAGCCCCGCTACAGGGATGGTGGGTCAGCCCCAGCATTTT. This translates into CASSPATGMVGQPQHF. The entire variable domain, with the rest obtained from reference TRBV28 and TRBJ1-5, is as follows: DVKVTQSSRYLVKRTGEKVFLECVQDMDHENMFWYRQDPGLGLRLIYFSYDVKMKEKGDIPEGYSVSREKKERFSLILESASTNQTSMYLCASSPATGMVGQPQHFGDGTRLSIL.